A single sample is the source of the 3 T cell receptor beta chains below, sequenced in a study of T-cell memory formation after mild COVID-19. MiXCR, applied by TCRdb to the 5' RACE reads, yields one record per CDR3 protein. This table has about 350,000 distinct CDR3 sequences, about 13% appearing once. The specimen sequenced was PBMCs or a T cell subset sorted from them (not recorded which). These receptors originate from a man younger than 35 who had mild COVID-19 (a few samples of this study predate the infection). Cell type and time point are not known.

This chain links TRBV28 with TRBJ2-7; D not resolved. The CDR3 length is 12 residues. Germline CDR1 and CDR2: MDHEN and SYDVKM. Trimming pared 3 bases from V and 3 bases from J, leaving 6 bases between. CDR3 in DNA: TGTGCCAGCAGTTTCGCAGGCTACGAGCAGTACGTC. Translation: CASSFAGYEQYV.

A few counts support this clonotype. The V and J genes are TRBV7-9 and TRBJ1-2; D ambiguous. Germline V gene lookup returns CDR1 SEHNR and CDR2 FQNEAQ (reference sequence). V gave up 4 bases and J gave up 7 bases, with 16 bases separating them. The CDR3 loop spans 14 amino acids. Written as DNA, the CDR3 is TGTGCCAGCAGCTATTACTCGGACCTTCCTGGCTACACCTTC. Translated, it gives CASSYYSDLPGYTF.

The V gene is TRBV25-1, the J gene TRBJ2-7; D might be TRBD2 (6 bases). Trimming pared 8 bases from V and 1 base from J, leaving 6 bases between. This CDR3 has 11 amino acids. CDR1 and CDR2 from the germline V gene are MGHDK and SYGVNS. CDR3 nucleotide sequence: TGTGCCAGCGGGACTTCCTACGAGCAGTACTTC. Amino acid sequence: CASGTSYEQYF.